Sequencing of this T cell receptor beta chain was carried out in a study of metastatic and nonmetastatic thyroid tumors. Study-wide background: Samples came from malignant and benign thyroid patients, and repertoires were compared across blood and tumor or nodule tissue. General study results and limits: Significantly higher TCR beta diversity was reportedly seen in malignant thyroid tumors than benign nodules, in blood and tumor.

Patients were all untreated before their thyroid surgery. Under the authors' procedure: The distant-metastasis classifier for papillary thyroid cancer was built from CDR3 differences across clinicopathological groups. Through MiXCR, TCRdb re-clonotyped the PCR reads. TCRdb, not the original authors, processed these V and J calls. The sample lists approximately 38,000 clones, about 16% seen once, with 3.8% in the top ten. This clone was observed many times. The antigen is unknown. The sequencing sample was made of blood. The clonotype originates from a female donor with papillary thyroid cancer or a benign thyroid nodule (not recorded which). Some clones in this sample may be carry-over from other donors' samples.

CDR3 nucleotides: TGTGCCAGCAGCGCCACATGGGGGACGACAGGGACTAATGAAAAACTGTTTTTT. This sequence encodes CASSATWGTTGTNEKLFF. This chain connects TRBV5-5 to TRBJ1-4; 7 bases align to TRBD1. Germline CDR1 SGHKS, CDR2 YYEKEE (reference sequence). V gave up 4 bases and J gave up 2 bases; unmatched junction bases: 14. The CDR3 has 18 residues.